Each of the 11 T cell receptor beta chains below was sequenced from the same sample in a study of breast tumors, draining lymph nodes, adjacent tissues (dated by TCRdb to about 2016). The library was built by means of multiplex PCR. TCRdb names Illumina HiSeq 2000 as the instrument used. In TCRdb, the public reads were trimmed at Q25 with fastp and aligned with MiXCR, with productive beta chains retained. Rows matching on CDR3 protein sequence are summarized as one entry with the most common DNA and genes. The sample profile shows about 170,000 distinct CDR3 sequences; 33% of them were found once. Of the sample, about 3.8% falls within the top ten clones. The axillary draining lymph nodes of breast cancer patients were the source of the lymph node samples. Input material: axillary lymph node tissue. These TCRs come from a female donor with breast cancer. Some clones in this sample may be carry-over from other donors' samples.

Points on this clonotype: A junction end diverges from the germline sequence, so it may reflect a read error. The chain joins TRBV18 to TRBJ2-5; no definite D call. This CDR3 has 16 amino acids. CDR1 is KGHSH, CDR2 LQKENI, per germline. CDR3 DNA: TGCGCCAGCCCTCGGCCCGGCGTTCGCTATCAAGAGACCCAGTACTTC. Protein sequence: CASPRPGVRYQETQYF.

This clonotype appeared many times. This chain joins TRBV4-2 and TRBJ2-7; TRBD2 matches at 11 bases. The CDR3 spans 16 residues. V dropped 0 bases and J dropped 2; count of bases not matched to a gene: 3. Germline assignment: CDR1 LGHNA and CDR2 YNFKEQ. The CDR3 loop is CASSQEVAGGPYEQYF. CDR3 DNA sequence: TGTGCCAGCAGCCAAGAAGTAGCGGGAGGGCCCTACGAGCAGTACTTC.

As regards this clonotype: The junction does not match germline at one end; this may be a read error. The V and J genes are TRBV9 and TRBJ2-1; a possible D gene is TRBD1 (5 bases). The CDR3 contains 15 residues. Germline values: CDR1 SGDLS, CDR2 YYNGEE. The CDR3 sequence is CASSVGAGPYNEQFF. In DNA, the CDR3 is TGTGCCAGCAGTGTAGGGGCAGGCCCCTACAATGAGCAGTTCTTC. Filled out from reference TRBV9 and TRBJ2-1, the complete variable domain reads DSGVTQTPKHLITATGQRVTLRCSPRSGDLSVYWYQQSLDQGLQFLIQYYNGEERAKGNILERFSAQQFPDLHSELNLSSLELGDSALYFCASSVGAGPYNEQFFGPGTRLTVL.

Here the CDR3 DNA reads TGTGCCAGTAGTATAAAGTCCGGGACAGGGGGCCCTGGGGCCAACGTCCTGACTTTC. This translates into CASSIKSGTGGPGANVLTF. The V gene is TRBV19, the J gene TRBJ2-6; TRBD1 matches 12 bases. The V and J ends lost 2 bases and 2 bases, in that order; junction bases with no gene match: 7. Germline lookup yields CDR1 LNHDA and CDR2 SQIVND (reference sequence). This CDR3 has 19 amino acids.

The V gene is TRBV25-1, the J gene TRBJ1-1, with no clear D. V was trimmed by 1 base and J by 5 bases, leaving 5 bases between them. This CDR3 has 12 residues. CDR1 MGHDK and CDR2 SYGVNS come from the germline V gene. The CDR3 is CASSECRTEAFF. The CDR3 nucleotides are TGTGCCAGCAGTGAATGCAGGACTGAAGCTTTCTTT.

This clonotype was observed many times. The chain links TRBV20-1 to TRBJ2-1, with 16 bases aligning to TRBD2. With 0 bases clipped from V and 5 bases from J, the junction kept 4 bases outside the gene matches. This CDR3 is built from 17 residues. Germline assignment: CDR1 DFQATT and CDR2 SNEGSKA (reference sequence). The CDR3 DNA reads TGCAGTGCTAGAGATGGGACTAGCGGGGGGGCAAACAATGAGCAGTTCTTC. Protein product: CSARDGTSGGANNEQFF.

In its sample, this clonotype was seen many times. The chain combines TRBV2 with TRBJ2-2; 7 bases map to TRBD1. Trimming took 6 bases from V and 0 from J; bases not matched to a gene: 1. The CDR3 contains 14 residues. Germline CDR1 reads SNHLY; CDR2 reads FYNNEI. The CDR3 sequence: CASRQGTNTGELFF. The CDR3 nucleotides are TGTGCCAGCAGACAGGGGACGAACACCGGGGAGCTGTTTTTT. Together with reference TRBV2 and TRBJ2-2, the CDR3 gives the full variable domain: EPEVTQTPSHQVTQMGQEVILRCVPISNHLYFYWYRQILGQKVEFLVSFYNNEISEKSEIFDDQFSVERPDGSNFTLKIRSTKLEDSAMYFCASRQGTNTGELFFGEGSRLTVL.

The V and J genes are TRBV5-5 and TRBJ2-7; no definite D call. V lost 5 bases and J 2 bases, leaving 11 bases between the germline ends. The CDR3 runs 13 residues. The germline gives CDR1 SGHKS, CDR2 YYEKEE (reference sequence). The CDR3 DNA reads TGTGCCAGCAGTTCCGGCACTGCCTACGAGCAGTACTTC. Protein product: CASSSGTAYEQYF.

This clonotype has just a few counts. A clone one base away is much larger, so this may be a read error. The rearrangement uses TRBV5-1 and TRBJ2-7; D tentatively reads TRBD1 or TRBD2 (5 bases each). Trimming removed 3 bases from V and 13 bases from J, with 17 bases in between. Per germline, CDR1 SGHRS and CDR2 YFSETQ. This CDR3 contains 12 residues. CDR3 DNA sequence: TGCGCCAGCAGCTCCCCTCGGGACGGGAACTACTTC. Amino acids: CASSSPRDGNYF.

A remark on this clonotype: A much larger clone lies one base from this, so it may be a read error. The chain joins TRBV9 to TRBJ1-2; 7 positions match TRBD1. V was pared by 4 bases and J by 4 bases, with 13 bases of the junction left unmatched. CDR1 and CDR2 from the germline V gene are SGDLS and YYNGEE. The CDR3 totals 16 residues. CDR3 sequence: CASSRAGATGIYGYTF. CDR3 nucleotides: TGTGCCAGCAGCCGCGCGGGCGCGACAGGGATCTATGGCTACACCTTC.

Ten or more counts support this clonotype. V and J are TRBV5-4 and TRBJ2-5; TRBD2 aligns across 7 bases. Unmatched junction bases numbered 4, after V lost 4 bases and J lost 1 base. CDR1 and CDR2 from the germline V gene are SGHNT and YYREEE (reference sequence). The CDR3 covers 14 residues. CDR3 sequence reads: CASSHGTIQETQYF. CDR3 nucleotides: TGTGCCAGCAGCCACGGGACTATCCAAGAGACCCAGTACTTC.